The next 19 T cell receptor beta chains were all read from a single sample in a study of blood T cell repertoires in COVID-19. The method was immunoSEQ multiplex PCR; TCRdb's version includes in-frame clones alone and lacks a portion of them. The sample carries about 400,000 clones, over 75% recorded once. The sequenced material came from PBMCs or T cells enriched from blood (not recorded which). These receptors were obtained from a woman between 40 and 55 years old with acute COVID-19.

The chain recombines TRBV4-1 with TRBJ1-5, with 9 bases matching TRBD1. Germline CDR1 and CDR2: MGHRA and YSYEKL. The ends lost 2 bases at V and 1 base at J; junction bases unmatched: 6. The CDR3 has 17 amino acids. The CDR3 reads CASSQIQGALSNQPQHF. CDR3 bases: TGCGCCAGCAGCCAAATACAGGGGGCCTTGAGCAATCAGCCCCAGCATTTT.

The V gene is TRBV19, the J gene TRBJ1-4; D remains unclear. This CDR3 is 16 amino acids long. V lost 1 base and J lost 0, with 9 bases in between. CDR1 and CDR2 from the germline V gene are LNHDA and SQIVND (reference sequence). CDR3 amino acids: CASSIGGSSTNEKLFF. CDR3 coding DNA: TGTGCCAGTAGTATAGGTGGGAGCTCAACTAATGAAAAACTGTTTTTT.

The chain recombines TRBV5-6 with TRBJ1-2, with 7 positions matching TRBD1. Trimming cost V 4 bases and J 5 bases; bases outside gene matches: 8. Germline-derived CDR1 and CDR2 are SGHDT and YYEEEE. This CDR3 region has 14 residues. CDR3 loop: CASSTPGQRYGYTF. Here the CDR3 DNA reads TGTGCCAGCAGCACGCCGGGACAGCGGTATGGCTACACCTTC.

This clone appeared a few times. The gene calls are TRBV4-1 and TRBJ2-5; tentative D call: TRBD1 (5 bases). Germline lookup yields CDR1 MGHRA and CDR2 YSYEKL. Trimming pared 0 bases from V and 4 bases from J, leaving 15 bases between. This CDR3 spans 16 amino acids. Here the CDR3 DNA reads TGCGCCAGCAGCCAAGATAGACAGCCGTACCGAGAGACCCAGTACTTC. Residues: CASSQDRQPYRETQYF.

The V gene is TRBV6-4, the J gene TRBJ2-5; D gene uncertain. Trimming shortened V by 3 bases and J by 2 bases, and 7 bases separated the two germline ends. This CDR3 contains 13 residues. Germline V gives CDR1 MRHNA, CDR2 SNTAGT. CDR3 nucleotides: TGTGCCAGCAGTGAAACACCTCAAGAGACCCAGTACTTC. Translated, it gives CASSETPQETQYF.

The J gene is TRBJ1-3, the V gene TRBV5-4; D gene uncertain. The CDR3 is 15 amino acids. Trimming removed 4 bases from V and 0 bases from J, with 11 bases in between. Germline V CDR1 and CDR2: SGHNT, YYREEE (reference sequence). In nucleotides, the CDR3 is TGTGCCAGCAGCCTGGGAACGGGCTCTGGAAACACCATATATTTT. It translates to CASSLGTGSGNTIYF.

This chain connects TRBV7-9 to TRBJ2-1; 10 nucleotides match TRBD2. J lost 8 bases, V lost 5 bases, and 9 bases had no gene match. The CDR3 length is 15 residues. Germline V gives CDR1 SEHNR, CDR2 FQNEAQ (reference sequence). The CDR3 reads CASSPLAGARDEQFF. CDR3 nucleotide sequence: TGTGCCAGCAGCCCTCTAGCGGGGGCTAGGGATGAGCAGTTCTTC.

The chain combines TRBV30 with TRBJ1-3; D unclear. V was shortened by 3 bases and J by 3 bases, with 12 bases between the two germline ends. Germline CDR1 is GTSNPN and CDR2 is SVGIG (reference sequence). The CDR3 has 14 residues. CDR3 residues: CAWSPGSGGNTIYF. DNA of the CDR3: TGTGCCTGGAGCCCTGGGTCAGGTGGAAACACCATATATTTT.

This clone was found a few times. The same CDR3 can be traced to other DNA sequences in this sample. V is TRBV6-5 and J is TRBJ1-6; the D gene is possibly TRBD1 (5 bases). Germline V gene lookup returns CDR1 MNHEY and CDR2 SVGAGI. CDR3 length: 15 amino acids. V shed 6 bases and J shed 0 bases, with 9 bases lying between them. The chain's CDR3 is CASSLGGSYNSPLHF. As DNA, the CDR3 is TGTGCCAGCAGCCTGGGGGGCTCCTATAATTCACCCCTCCACTTT.

The J gene is TRBJ1-3, the V gene TRBV4-1; TRBD1 matches at 8 bases. CDR3 length: 19 residues. The germline CDR1 and CDR2 sequences are MGHRA and YSYEKL. Trimming took 1 base from V and 0 from J; bases not matched to a gene: 11. CDR3 region: CASSQAAGGSTASGNTIYF. CDR3 in DNA: TGCGCCAGCAGCCAAGCGGCAGGGGGCTCAACAGCCTCTGGAAACACCATATATTTT.

The rearrangement uses TRBV27 and TRBJ2-2; 9 nucleotides match TRBD1. V gave up 6 bases and J gave up 4 bases; unmatched junction bases: 6. The CDR3 length is 15 residues. The V gene's germline CDR1 is MNHEY and CDR2 SMNVEV (reference sequence). The CDR3 loop is CASRTQGAGTGELFF. DNA for the CDR3: TGTGCCAGCAGGACACAGGGGGCGGGCACCGGGGAGCTGTTTTTT.

The chain links TRBV28 to TRBJ2-2, with D possibly matching TRBD2 (6 bases). CDR3 length equals 15 residues. Germline lookup yields CDR1 MDHEN and CDR2 SYDVKM. With 2 bases removed from V and 5 bases from J, the gap between germline ends came to 12 bases. The CDR3: CASSLGSGSTGELFF. CDR3 nucleotide sequence: TGTGCCAGCAGTTTAGGTTCCGGGAGTACCGGGGAGCTGTTTTTT.

The chain has TRBV9 and TRBJ2-2, with TRBD2 identical over 7 bases. Losses at the gene ends were 2 bases for V and 6 bases for J; bases not matched to a gene: 1. There are 13 residues in the CDR3. Looked up from germline, CDR1 is SGDLS and CDR2 is YYNGEE. The CDR3 sequence: CASSVSGSGELFF. CDR3 bases: TGTGCCAGCAGCGTTAGCGGGTCCGGGGAGCTGTTTTTT.

The rearrangement joins TRBV6-5 to TRBJ1-6; the D gene is possibly TRBD1 (5 bases). Per the germline V gene, CDR1 is MNHEY and CDR2 is SVGAGI. Trimming shortened V by 3 bases and J by 5 bases, and 14 bases separated the two germline ends. The CDR3 is 16 amino acids. In DNA form, the CDR3 reads TGTGCCAGCAGTTATGGGCGACAGTTCAATAATTCACCCCTCCACTTT. Translating it yields CASSYGRQFNNSPLHF.

The chain employs TRBV5-1 and TRBJ1-5; tentatively, D is TRBD1 (6 bases). Per the germline V gene, CDR1 is SGHRS and CDR2 is YFSETQ. The CDR3 runs 15 residues. Deletions cut 0 bases from V and 3 bases from J, with 10 bases between. CDR3 sequence reads: CASSLGTEHNQPQHF. The CDR3 region has the DNA TGCGCCAGCAGCTTGGGGACAGAGCACAATCAGCCCCAGCATTTT.

This clone was observed a single time. The genes are TRBV3-1 (or the pseudogene TRBV3-2) and TRBJ2-2, with 9 positions matching TRBD2. This CDR3 contains 16 residues. CDR1 and CDR2 from the germline V gene are LGHDT and YNNKEL (reference sequence). The V and J ends lost 0 bases and 9 bases, in that order; junction bases with no gene match: 8. The CDR3 loop reads CASSQDSRGGRRELFF. CDR3 nucleotides: TGTGCCAGCAGCCAAGATTCGCGGGGGGGCCGCCGGGAGCTGTTTTTT.

The chain is built from TRBV19 and TRBJ1-6; D may be TRBD1 (5 bases). There are 15 residues in the CDR3. With 7 bases removed from V and 3 bases from J, the gap between germline ends came to 13 bases. Germline V gene sequence: CDR1 LNHDA, CDR2 SQIVND (reference sequence). CDR3 sequence reads: CASTLRGSYNSPLHF. Here the CDR3 DNA reads TGTGCCAGTACATTGCGGGGGAGCTATAATTCACCCCTCCACTTT.

The gene calls are TRBV19 and TRBJ1-1; TRBD1 might be the D (5 bases). The CDR3 runs 13 residues. Between the trimmed V and J ends, which lost 5 bases and 3 bases, there was a span of 10 bases. The germline V gene has CDR1 LNHDA and CDR2 SQIVND (reference sequence). The CDR3 DNA sequence: TGTGCCAGTAGTCGGAGCAGGGACACTGAAGCTTTCTTT. Translated: CASSRSRDTEAFF.

This sequence joins TRBV7-9 and TRBJ2-5; 14 bases map to TRBD2. Trimming removed 5 bases from V and 3 bases from J; junction bases left unmatched: 14. The CDR3 runs 19 residues. CDR1 is SEHNR and CDR2 is FQNEAQ in the germline V gene (reference sequence). Here the CDR3 reads CASSRWTSGGLPYKETQYF. DNA for the CDR3: TGTGCCAGCAGCCGATGGACTAGCGGGGGGTTGCCATATAAAGAGACCCAGTACTTC.